What follows is one T cell receptor (beta chain) and its context. The target antigen is unknown. The V and J ends lost 1 base and 4 bases respectively, with 16 bases between them. The CDR3 has 16 amino acids. Germline values: CDR1 MGHRA, CDR2 YSYEKL. This entry is derived from a study of T-cell memory formation after mild COVID-19. TCRdb re-called the 5' RACE reads with MiXCR, one entry per CDR3 protein. The sample lists some 100,000 distinct CDR3 sequences, approximately 12% occurring once. Study-wide points: There was a balanced CD4/CD8 profile in clones contracting day 15 to 85, and later expanders leaned CD4+. Pre-infection memory contained some responding clones, which suggested that cross-reactive memory had joined. CD4+ contracting clones lay mainly in CM and EM, CD8+ ones in EMRA. Clones from the second wave (peaking day 37) had unconfirmed SARS-CoV-2 specificity.

The sequenced sample consisted of PBMCs or a T cell subset sorted from them (not recorded which). The V call is TRBV4-1, the J call TRBJ1-2, with D possibly being TRBD1 (5 bases). This receptor was taken from a man younger than 30 who had mild COVID-19 (a few samples of this study predate the infection). Cell type and time point are not known. The CDR3 loop is CASSQVSARDAYGYTF. CDR3 sequence (DNA): TGCGCCAGCAGCCAAGTTTCGGCCAGGGATGCCTATGGCTACACCTTC.